This T cell receptor beta chain is drawn from a study of early T cells in non-severe SARS-CoV-2 infection. Across the study: The input, bulk RNA from unsorted whole blood, was sequenced, and chains were unpaired.

Notes on the study in general: Database matching using VDJdb favored anti-spike CD8 responses, with private and CD4 specificities left missing.

J was trimmed by 1 base and V by 0 bases; bases with no gene match: 5. CDR1 is MDHEN, CDR2 SYDVKM, per germline. This CDR3 is 17 amino acids long. Comments on this clonotype: Its antigen is not identified.

Individual cDNA molecules received unique molecular identifiers during library preparation. TCRdb used MiXCR to reprocess the 5' RACE reads, holding one entry per CDR3 protein. The sample consists of approximately 65,000 distinct CDR3 sequences, approximately 10% of them appearing once. This TCR came from an adult who was a healthcare worker with PCR-confirmed SARS-CoV-2 infection or an uninfected control (not recorded which). Sequencing input: whole blood. V gene TRBV28 combines with J gene TRBJ2-1; 8 bases are shared with TRBD1. This chain's CDR3 is CASSLWPGTGSYNEQFF. The DNA for the CDR3 is TGTGCCAGCAGTTTATGGCCTGGGACAGGATCCTACAATGAGCAGTTCTTC.